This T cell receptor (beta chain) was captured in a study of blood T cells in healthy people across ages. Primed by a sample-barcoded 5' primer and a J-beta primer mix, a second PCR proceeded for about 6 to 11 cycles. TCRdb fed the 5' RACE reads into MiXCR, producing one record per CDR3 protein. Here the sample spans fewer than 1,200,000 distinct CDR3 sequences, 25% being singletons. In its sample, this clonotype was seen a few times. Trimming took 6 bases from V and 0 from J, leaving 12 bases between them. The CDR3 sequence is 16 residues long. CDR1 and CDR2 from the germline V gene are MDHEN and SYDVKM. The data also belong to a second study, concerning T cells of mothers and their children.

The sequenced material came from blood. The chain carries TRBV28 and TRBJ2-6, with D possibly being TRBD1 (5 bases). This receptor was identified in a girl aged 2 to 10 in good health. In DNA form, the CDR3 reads TGTGCCAGCAGGACGGGCAGGGACTCTGGGGCCAACGTCCTGACTTTC. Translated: CASRTGRDSGANVLTF.